Included here is one T cell receptor beta chain sequence, with context. As yet, its antigen is unknown. The sample belongs to a study of CD8 T cells in Susac syndrome. The RNA input was about 0.45 to 1 ug, and it was reverse transcribed with random hexamers. TCRdb ran MiXCR on the immunoSEQ multiplex PCR reads and lists one entry per CDR3 protein. Counted here are under 200,000 distinct CDR3 sequences, 85% to 95% occurring once; the ten biggest clones make up 0.12%. The germline V and J ends were trimmed by 1 base and 0 bases, with 9 bases remaining between them. CDR3 length equals 15 residues. Germline CDR1 reads SNHLY; CDR2 reads FYNNEI. Study conclusions and caveats: No clonal expansion appeared among CD4+ T cells in Susac patients.

This TCR came from a human donor with Susac syndrome. The sample consisted of CD4+ T cells from PBMCs. This chain joins TRBV2 and TRBJ1-1; no reliable D call. Here the CDR3 DNA reads TGTGCCAGCAGTGAAGGTATAGGGATGAACACTGAAGCTTTCTTT. Amino acids: CASSEGIGMNTEAFF.